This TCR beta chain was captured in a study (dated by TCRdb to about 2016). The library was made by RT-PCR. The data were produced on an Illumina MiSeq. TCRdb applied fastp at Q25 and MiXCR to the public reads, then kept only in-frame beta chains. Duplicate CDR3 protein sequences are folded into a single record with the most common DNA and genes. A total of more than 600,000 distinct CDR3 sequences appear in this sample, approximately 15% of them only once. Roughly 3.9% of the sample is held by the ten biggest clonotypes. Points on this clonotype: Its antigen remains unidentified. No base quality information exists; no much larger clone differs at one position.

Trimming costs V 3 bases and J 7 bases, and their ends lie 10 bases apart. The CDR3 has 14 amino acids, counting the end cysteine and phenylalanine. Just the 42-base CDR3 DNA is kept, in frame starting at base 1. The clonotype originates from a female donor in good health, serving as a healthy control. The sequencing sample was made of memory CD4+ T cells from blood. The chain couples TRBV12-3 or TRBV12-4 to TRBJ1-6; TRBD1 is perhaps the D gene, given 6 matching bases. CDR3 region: CASSFGGTNSPLHF. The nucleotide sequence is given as TGTGCCAGCAGTTTCGGGGGGACAAATTCACCCCTCCACTTT.